A selection of T cell receptor beta chains follows, all from one sample in a study of CD8+CD57+ T cells in acquired aplastic anemia. TCRdb re-analysed the reads in MiXCR, keeping a single row per CDR3 protein. Among approximately 160,000 distinct CDR3 sequences listed, roughly 40% were seen once. Source material: sorted CD4+, CD8+, or CD8+CD57+ T cells (not recorded which) from PBMCs. The source is a human donor in good health. The CDR3 runs from the conserved cysteine through the conserved F or W. D genes are given only for firm matches. The size of a clone is reported for some rows only, either as once, few or many, or as a class for expanded clones.

CAISGSGSLLKETQYF | TGTGCCATCAGTGGGAGCGGGAGTTTATTAAAGGAGACCCAGTACTTC | TRBJ2-5 | many | TRBV10-3 | TRBD2
CASSPGFAGVGSYEQYF | TGTGCCAGCAGCCCAGGTTTTGCAGGGGTCGGCTCCTACGAGCAGTACTTC | TRBJ2-7 | . | TRBV7-8 | .
CASSTLGSYNSPLHF | TGTGCCAGCAGCACCTTAGGGTCCTATAATTCACCCCTCCACTTT | TRBJ1-6 | many | TRBV5-4 | .
CASSPDNGETQYF | TGTGCCAGTAGCCCTGACAACGGGGAGACCCAGTACTTC | TRBJ2-5 | . | TRBV19 | .
CASTLQGSNSPLHF | TGTGCCAGCACCCTCCAGGGAAGTAATTCACCCCTCCACTTT | TRBJ1-6 | . | TRBV2 | .
CASSLGLSASEAFF | TGTGCCAGCAGTTTGGGGTTGTCTGCTTCTGAAGCTTTCTTT | TRBJ1-1 | few | TRBV2 | .
CASSESRRSGSPLHF | TGCGCCAGCAGTGAGTCGCGGCGGTCTGGGTCACCCCTCCACTTT | TRBJ1-6 | many | TRBV10-2 | .
CASGWTSGEQFF | TGTGCTAGTGGTTGGACTAGCGGGGAGCAGTTCTTC | TRBJ2-1 | . | TRBV12-5 | TRBD2
CASSLLSGTNEQFF | TGTGCCAGCAGCTTACTTAGCGGGACCAATGAGCAGTTCTTC | TRBJ2-1 | . | TRBV7-3 | TRBD2
CAIGQATLNSPLHF | TGTGCCATCGGGCAGGCAACACTTAATTCACCCCTCCACTTT | TRBJ1-6 | medium-sized | TRBV10-3 | .
CASSLGTNPRTDTQYF | TGTGCCAGCAGCTTAGGGACTAACCCCCGGACAGATACGCAGTATTTT | TRBJ2-3 | few | TRBV5-4 | TRBD2
CASRDSVSTYNSPLHF | TGTGCCAGCAGGGACAGCGTTAGTACCTATAATTCACCCCTCCACTTT | TRBJ1-6 | once | TRBV11-2 | .
CASSPIGGQGRDTQYF | TGTGCCAGCAGCCCGATAGGGGGACAGGGTAGAGATACGCAGTATTTT | TRBJ2-3 | . | TRBV7-8 | TRBD1
CSVGGYNQPQYF | TGCAGCGTTGGGGGTTACAATCAGCCCCAGTACTTC | TRBJ2-5 | . | TRBV29-1 | .
CASSTLDYSVNPQHF | TGTGCCAGCTCAACACTCGACTACTCTGTCAATCCCCAGCATTTT | TRBJ1-5 | . | TRBV18 | .
CAISPSGIITDTQYF | TGTGCCATCAGCCCCAGCGGGATCATCACAGATACGCAGTATTTT | TRBJ2-3 | many | TRBV10-3 | TRBD2
CSVASSYEQYF | TGCAGCGTCGCTAGCTCCTACGAGCAGTACTTC | TRBJ2-7 | . | TRBV29-1 | .
CSAKAGWGYGYTF | TGCAGTGCTAAGGCAGGGTGGGGCTATGGCTACACCTTC | TRBJ1-2 | . | TRBV20-1 | .
CASSESGDYNYGYTF | TGCGCCAGCAGTGAGTCAGGGGACTATAACTATGGCTACACCTTC | TRBJ1-2 | . | TRBV10-2 | .
CATSRDRGRRTSSYEQYF | TGTGCCACCAGCAGAGATCGGGGGAGGCGTACGAGCTCCTACGAGCAGTACTTC | TRBJ2-7 | many | TRBV15 | .
CAISEGPNSGNTIYF | TGTGCCATCAGTGAGGGCCCGAACTCTGGAAACACCATATATTTT | TRBJ1-3 | . | TRBV10-3 | .
CAIRGGLTNEQYF | TGTGCCATCAGGGGGGGACTTACCAACGAGCAGTACTTC | TRBJ2-7 | . | TRBV10-3 | .
CSVRLGGGEQFF | TGCAGCGTCCGGCTAGGGGGCGGTGAGCAGTTCTTC | TRBJ2-1 | . | TRBV29-1 | TRBD1
CAISEWTGTDTQYF | TGTGCCATCAGTGAGTGGACAGGCACAGATACGCAGTATTTT | TRBJ2-3 | few | TRBV10-3 | .
CASSFAGLDTGELFF | TGTGCCAGCAGCTTCGCGGGATTGGACACCGGGGAGCTGTTTTTT | TRBJ2-2 | many | TRBV7-3 | .
CASKGLSDTEAFF | TGTGCCAGTAAGGGTCTCTCGGACACTGAAGCTTTCTTT | TRBJ1-1 | . | TRBV2 | .
CASSPDPILHEQYF | TGCGCCAGCAGTCCTGACCCCATACTACACGAGCAGTACTTC | TRBJ2-7 | many | TRBV10-1 | .
CASSSSFEQYF | TGTGCCAGCAGCTCTTCTTTCGAGCAGTACTTC | TRBJ2-7 | . | TRBV7-9 | .
CASAPWAEDGQPQHF | TGTGCCAGCGCCCCCTGGGCGGAGGACGGTCAGCCCCAGCATTTT | TRBJ1-5 | . | TRBV25-1 | .
CASSLDLRDRVYNEQFF | TGTGCCAGCAGCTTGGACTTGCGGGACAGGGTCTACAATGAGCAGTTCTTC | TRBJ2-1 | many | TRBV5-6 | TRBD1
CASSRRGAGGSFEAFF | TGTGCCAGCAGTCGCCGCGGTGCCGGGGGATCCTTTGAAGCTTTCTTT | TRBJ1-1 | . | TRBV6-2/TRBV6-3 | .
CASSHNYGYTF | TGTGCCAGCAGTCATAACTATGGCTACACCTTC | TRBJ1-2 | many | TRBV6-6 | .
CASSIVGLAVNEQFF | TGTGCCAGTAGTATAGTAGGACTAGCGGTTAATGAGCAGTTCTTC | TRBJ2-1 | many | TRBV19 | TRBD2
CASSSTGDNQPQHF | TGTGCCAGCAGTTCGACAGGGGACAATCAGCCCCAGCATTTT | TRBJ1-5 | . | TRBV7-9 | TRBD1
CASSPGQGNSPLHF | TGTGCCAGCAGTCCGGGACAGGGGAATTCACCCCTCCACTTT | TRBJ1-6 | . | TRBV12-3/TRBV12-4 | TRBD1
CSARARTSGSNTQYF | TGCAGTGCTAGAGCTAGGACTAGCGGGAGTAATACGCAGTATTTT | TRBJ2-3 | . | TRBV20-1 | TRBD2
CSATGPRGRTDTQYF | TGCAGTGCCACGGGCCCCCGTGGGAGGACAGATACGCAGTATTTT | TRBJ2-3 | many | TRBV20-1 | .
CASSLEGRTNPDNSPLHF | TGCGCCAGCAGCTTGGAGGGCAGAACGAACCCGGATAATTCACCCCTCCACTTT | TRBJ1-6 | few | TRBV5-1 | .
CAISEATDRGWNQPQHF | TGTGCCATCAGTGAGGCTACCGACAGGGGTTGGAATCAGCCCCAGCATTTT | TRBJ1-5 | many | TRBV10-3 | TRBD1
CASSPSPDTDTQYF | TGTGCCAGCAGTCCAAGCCCGGACACAGATACGCAGTATTTT | TRBJ2-3 | many | TRBV6-1 | .
CASSLDSGNTEAFF | TGCGCCAGCAGCTTGGACAGCGGGAACACTGAAGCTTTCTTT | TRBJ1-1 | many | TRBV5-1 | .
CASSEAGVAASPLHF | TGTGCCAGCAGTGAAGCGGGGGTAGCGGCATCGCCCCTCCACTTT | TRBJ1-6 | . | TRBV2 | .
CASSLHYGYTF | TGTGCCAGTAGTCTGCACTATGGCTACACCTTC | TRBJ1-2 | . | TRBV19 | .
CASSQTGINSPLHF | TGTGCCAGCAGCCAGACAGGGATTAATTCACCCCTCCACTTT | TRBJ1-6 | . | TRBV5-4 | TRBD1
CSARDGPGELFF | TGCAGTGCTAGGGACGGCCCCGGGGAGCTGTTTTTT | TRBJ2-2 | many | TRBV20-1 | .
CASSTIPSYEQYF | TGTGCCAGCTCGACAATCCCTTCCTACGAGCAGTACTTC | TRBJ2-7 | . | TRBV19 | .
CASSSRTEETQYF | TGTGCCAGCAGCTCGAGGACCGAAGAGACCCAGTACTTC | TRBJ2-5 | . | TRBV11-3 | .
CASSPRTGGWDTEAFF | TGTGCCAGTAGTCCTAGGACAGGGGGGTGGGACACTGAAGCTTTCTTT | TRBJ1-1 | many | TRBV19 | TRBD1